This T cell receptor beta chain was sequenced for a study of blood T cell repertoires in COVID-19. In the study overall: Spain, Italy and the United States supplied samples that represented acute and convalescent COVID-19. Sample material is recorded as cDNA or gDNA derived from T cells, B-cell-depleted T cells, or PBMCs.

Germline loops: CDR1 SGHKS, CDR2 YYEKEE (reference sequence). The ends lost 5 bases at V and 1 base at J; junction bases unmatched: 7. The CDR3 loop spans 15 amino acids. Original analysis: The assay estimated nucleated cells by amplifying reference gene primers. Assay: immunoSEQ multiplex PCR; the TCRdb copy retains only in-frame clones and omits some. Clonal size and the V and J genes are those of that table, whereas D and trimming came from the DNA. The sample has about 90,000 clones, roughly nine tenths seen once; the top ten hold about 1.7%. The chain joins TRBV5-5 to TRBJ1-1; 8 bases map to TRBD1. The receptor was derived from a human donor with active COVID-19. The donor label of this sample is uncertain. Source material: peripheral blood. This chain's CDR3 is CASSPVGQGNTEAFF. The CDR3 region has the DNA TGTGCCAGCAGTCCGGTTGGACAGGGGAACACTGAAGCTTTCTTT.